This TCR beta chain was sequenced during a study of T cells in Graves' hyperthyroidism and ophthalmopathy. Any patient presenting with uncontrolled infection, other autoimmune disease, pregnancy or lactation was left out. Amplification of TCR beta CDR3 regions used RNA as the template. In the first-round RT-PCR of the TCR CDR3, the HTBI primer set was used. Each CDR3 protein gets one entry after TCRdb re-called the multiplex PCR reads with MiXCR. The sample holds 270,000 or so distinct CDR3 sequences; less than 30% are singletons and the top ten take approximately 25%. This clonotype showed up many times. What was sequenced was blood. This TCR was sampled from a man aged 35-49 years with Graves' hyperthyroidism that later progressed to Graves' ophthalmopathy.

CDR3 amino acids: CASTSGLGNQPQHF. The CDR3 DNA follows: TGTGCCAGTACGTCCGGACTCGGGAATCAGCCCCAGCATTTT. The chain carries TRBV27 and TRBJ1-5; D is unresolved. This CDR3 spans 14 amino acids. The ends were cut back, 9 bases at V and 4 bases at J, with 16 bases in the middle. Germline CDR1 MNHEY, CDR2 SMNVEV (reference sequence).